One sample yielded the 5 T cell receptor beta chains listed below, sequenced in a study of OX40 agonist ivuxolimab in advanced cancers. The method was immunoSEQ multiplex PCR; TCRdb's version includes in-frame clones alone and lacks a portion of them. The sample has roughly 23,000 clones, approximately 91% seen once. The sequencing used CD4+ or CD8+ T cells sorted from blood, collected in a trial of the OX40 agonist ivuxolimab. The source is an adult with an advanced solid tumor such as melanoma, head and neck, liver or kidney cancer.

The chain uses TRBV7-2 and TRBJ2-3; 8 bases are shared with TRBD2. CDR1 is SGHTA, CDR2 FQGNSA, per germline. V lost 5 bases, J lost 4 bases, and 5 bases stayed unmatched. CDR3 size: 14 residues. The DNA of the CDR3 is TGTGCCAGCAGCACGGGACTAGTTTCAGATACGCAGTATTTT. Translating gives CASSTGLVSDTQYF.

The chain couples TRBV11-2 to TRBJ2-2, with D unresolved. Trimming took off 3 bases at V and 3 bases at J, with 5 bases between the two ends. The CDR3 is made up of 13 amino acids. CDR1 and CDR2 (germline): SGHAT, FQNNGV. CDR3 DNA sequence: TGTGCCAGCAGCTTTTCTGACACCGGGGAGCTGTTTTTT. Protein: CASSFSDTGELFF.

The chain recombines TRBV6-6 with TRBJ2-5; D is perhaps TRBD1 (6 bases). The assigned J gene may be wrong: the sequence end matches TRBJ2-7 better. The CDR3 sequence is 13 residues long. Germline values: CDR1 MNHNY, CDR2 SVGAGI (reference sequence). CDR3 loop: CASSYRQVYEQYF. As DNA, the CDR3 is TGTGCCAGCAGTTACCGACAGGTTTACGAGCAGTACTTC.

The chain is built from TRBV5-4 and TRBJ2-3; 9 positions match TRBD1. V was pared by 3 bases and J by 3 bases, with 5 bases of the junction left unmatched. Germline lookup yields CDR1 SGHNT and CDR2 YYREEE (reference sequence). The CDR3 sequence is 15 residues long. CDR3 bases: TGTGCCAGCAGCTCCGGGACAGGGACGACAGATACGCAGTATTTT. This codes for CASSSGTGTTDTQYF.

The chain joins TRBV5-6 to TRBJ2-1; possible D gene TRBD1, 7 bases. The CDR3 totals 15 residues. Trimming took 4 bases from V and 0 from J, leaving 11 bases between them. Germline CDR1 and CDR2: SGHDT and YYEEEE. In DNA, the CDR3 is TGTGCCAGCAGCCCAGGGGGGCGCTCCTACAATGAGCAGTTCTTC. Translation: CASSPGGRSYNEQFF.